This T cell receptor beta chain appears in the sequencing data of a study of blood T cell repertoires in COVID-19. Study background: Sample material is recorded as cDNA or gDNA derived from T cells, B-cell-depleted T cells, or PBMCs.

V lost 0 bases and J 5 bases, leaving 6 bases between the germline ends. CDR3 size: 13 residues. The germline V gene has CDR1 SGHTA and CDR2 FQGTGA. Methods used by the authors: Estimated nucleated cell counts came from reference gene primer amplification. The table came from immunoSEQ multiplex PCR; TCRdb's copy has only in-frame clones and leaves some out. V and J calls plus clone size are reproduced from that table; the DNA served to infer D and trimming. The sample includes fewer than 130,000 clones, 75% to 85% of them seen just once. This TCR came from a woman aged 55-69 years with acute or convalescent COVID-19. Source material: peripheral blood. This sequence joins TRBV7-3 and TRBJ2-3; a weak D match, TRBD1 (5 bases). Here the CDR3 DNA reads TGTGCCAGCAGCTTAACGGGGCAAGATACGCAGTATTTT. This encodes CASSLTGQDTQYF.